This T cell receptor (beta chain) stems from a study of cytomegalovirus exposure and HLA in healthy donors. General study points: The study assumed roughly uniform donor sequencing depth for presence/absence analyses. Most TCR sequences were rare, but some public TCRs occurred in many donors. 150 to 200 TCR beta chains were listed as cytomegalovirus-associated.

Primers: 60 Vbeta forward and 13 Jbeta reverse. Method: immunoSEQ multiplex PCR; TCRdb's copy keeps in-frame clones and lacks some. The sample consists of some 130,000 clones, about three quarters of them appearing once. This clone was seen a few times. Antigen unknown. Trimming took off 0 bases at V and 11 bases at J, with 13 bases between the two ends. CDR1 and CDR2 from the germline V gene are SGHAT and FQNNGV. The CDR3 has 13 amino acids. The V call is TRBV11-2, the J call TRBJ1-1; tentative D call: TRBD1 (6 bases). Input material: PBMCs. This sequence originates from a human donor in good health. The CDR3 DNA sequence: TGTGCCAGCAGCTTAGAGGGGAGGGGGTACGCTTTCTTT. As protein: CASSLEGRGYAFF.